A selection of T cell receptor beta chains follows, all from one sample in a study of shared clonotypes between healthy human individuals. The table came from immunoSEQ multiplex PCR; TCRdb's copy has only in-frame clones and leaves some out. This table has about 980,000 clones, 70% to 85% appearing once. Sequences were obtained from memory CD4+ T cells sorted from blood. These receptors originate from a man between 18 and 29 years old in good health. Both conserved end residues are part of each CDR3. The D gene is left open where the match is weak. Only part of the rows carry a size: once, few, many, or a class if the clone is expanded.

j_call v_call clone_size d_call cdr3_nt cdr3_aa
TRBJ2-7 TRBV5-1 . . TGCGCCAGCAGCTTGGCCCTCGGGTTCTCCTACGAGCAGTACTTC CASSLALGFSYEQYF
TRBJ2-3 TRBV11-2 . . TGTGCCAGCAGCTTAGATTGGAGTGGGGGGTCTGGGGATACGCAGTATTTT CASSLDWSGGSGDTQYF
TRBJ1-2 TRBV6-5 . . TGTGCCAGCAGTTACTCTGGGGCTAACTATGGCTACACCTTC CASSYSGANYGYTF
TRBJ2-5 TRBV18 . TRBD1 TGTGCCAGCTCACAGCTAGAGGGGACAGATGTCTACTTC CASSQLEGTDVYF
TRBJ2-3 TRBV21-1 . . TGTGCCAGCAGCAAAGGAAGGCAGGGAGCGGGGGGGCCTACAGATACGCAGTATTTT CASSKGRQGAGGPTDTQYF
TRBJ1-1 TRBV7-2 . TRBD1 TGTGCCAGCAGCTTAATGGGCAGCAGGGGGCCTGAAGCTTTCTTT CASSLMGSRGPEAFF
TRBJ2-7 TRBV7-3 . TRBD1 TGTGCCAGCAGCTTAACGGGCGGAGGACAGGGCTACGAGCAGTACTTC CASSLTGGGQGYEQYF
TRBJ1-4 TRBV4-1 . . TGCGCCAGCAGCCAACAGGTTGGGTTCGGCGAAAAACTGTTTTTT CASSQQVGFGEKLFF
TRBJ2-7 TRBV6-1 . . TGTGCCAGCAGAGGACCTGACTACGAGCAGTACTTC CASRGPDYEQYF
TRBJ2-5 TRBV11-3 . TRBD2 TGTGCCAGCAGCTTAAAGCGGGGGGCGCGGGAGACCCAGTACTTC CASSLKRGARETQYF
TRBJ1-1 TRBV5-6 . . TGTGCCAGCAGCTTTAGAGCATACGGTGAAGCTTTCTTT CASSFRAYGEAFF
TRBJ2-1 TRBV29-1 . . TGCAGCGTTGAAGAAGGTAGGGCCTACAATGAGCAGTTCTTC CSVEEGRAYNEQFF
TRBJ2-1 TRBV30 . TRBD2 TGTGCCTGGAGCCGGGGGGGGAGTTACAATGAGCAGTTCTTC CAWSRGGSYNEQFF
TRBJ1-4 TRBV28 few . TGTGCCAGCAGTTTGGGGCAGAACATACACAAACTGTTTTTT CASSLGQNIHKLFF
TRBJ2-7 TRBV11-2 . . TGTGCCAGCAGCTCCGGACATTACGAGCAGTACTTC CASSSGHYEQYF
TRBJ1-2 TRBV7-9 . . TGTGCCAGCAGCTTAGAGGCAGGCCAAAGGGATGGCTACACCTTC CASSLEAGQRDGYTF
TRBJ2-2 TRBV7-3 . . TGTGCCAGCAGCCCCACGACCGGGGAGCTGTTTTTT CASSPTTGELFF
TRBJ2-1 TRBV5-6 . . TGTGCCAGCAGCTTATCGGGGATGAGCTCCTACAATGAGCAGTTCTTC CASSLSGMSSYNEQFF
TRBJ2-3 TRBV5-1 . . TGCGCCAGCAGCTTGAAGGCGGAAGGTACGCAGTATTTT CASSLKAEGTQYF
TRBJ1-1 TRBV18 . TRBD1 TGTGCCAGTTCCGAGGGGGGACAGGGTACTGAAGCTTTCTTT CASSEGGQGTEAFF
TRBJ2-5 TRBV5-1 few TRBD1 TGCGCCAGCAGCTTGGATAGCAGGGGGGAGACCCAGTACTTC CASSLDSRGETQYF
TRBJ1-2 TRBV2 . . TGTGCCAGCACCTTGAAAACCCAGGGTAACTATGGCTACACCTTC CASTLKTQGNYGYTF
TRBJ2-3 TRBV5-8 . . TGTGCCAGCAGCTTAGCAAGAATCACAGATACGCAGTATTTT CASSLARITDTQYF
TRBJ2-1 TRBV7-2 few . TGTGCCAGCAGCGAAACCGGCGAGCGCCTCAATGAGCAGTTCTTC CASSETGERLNEQFF
TRBJ2-2 TRBV19 . . TGTGCCAGTACCGCCTCGGAGACCGGGGAGCTGTTTTTT CASTASETGELFF
TRBJ2-5 TRBV30 . TRBD2 TGTGCCTGGAGCGAGAGCGGGGTGGAGACCCAGTACTTC CAWSESGVETQYF
TRBJ2-1 TRBV2 . TRBD2 TGTGCCAGCAGCAACCGCCTGACTAGCGGGAACTACAATGAGCAGTTCTTC CASSNRLTSGNYNEQFF
TRBJ2-3 TRBV7-9 . . TGTGCCAGCAGCTTGTTAACGGGGCGGGACACAGATACGCAGTATTTT CASSLLTGRDTDTQYF
TRBJ2-5 TRBV4-1 . TRBD1 TGCGCCAGCAGCCAAGGGCGACAGGGGCAAGAGACCCAGTACTTC CASSQGRQGQETQYF
TRBJ2-3 TRBV7-2 . . TGTGCCAGCGGGAAAACCCGCGCAGATACGCAGTATTTT CASGKTRADTQYF
TRBJ2-1 TRBV7-7 . TRBD1 TGTGCTAGCAGCTTAGTATCAACAGGGGTGGGCAATGAGCAGTTCTTC CASSLVSTGVGNEQFF
TRBJ2-5 TRBV5-1 . . TGCGCCAGCAGCTCAGGGATTCAAGAGACCCAGTACTTC CASSSGIQETQYF
TRBJ2-2 TRBV27 . . TGTGCCAGCACACACCCGAACACCGGGGAGCTGTTTTTT CASTHPNTGELFF
TRBJ1-6 TRBV6-5 . . TGTGCCAGCAGTATCCGGGAGGTTGGATCACCCCTCCACTTT CASSIREVGSPLHF
TRBJ1-5 TRBV7-6 few TRBD1 TGTGCCAGCAGCCCCGGGACAGGGAAAAATCAGCCCCAGCATTTT CASSPGTGKNQPQHF
TRBJ1-1 TRBV6-1 few TRBD1 TGTGCCAGCAGTGTCCAGTGGACAGGGACGAACACTGAAGCTTTCTTT CASSVQWTGTNTEAFF
TRBJ2-1 TRBV5-1 . TRBD2 TGCGCCAGCAGCTTGGCCCCACTAGCGGGGCACAATGAGCAGTTCTTC CASSLAPLAGHNEQFF
TRBJ2-7 TRBV5-1 . . TGCGCCAGCAGCTCACCCGGGACAACCTACGAGCAGTACTTC CASSSPGTTYEQYF
TRBJ1-4 TRBV28 . . TGTGCCAGCAGTAGATTACAGGGCAGGTCGGAAAAACTGTTTTTT CASSRLQGRSEKLFF
TRBJ1-3 TRBV15 few TRBD1 TGTGCCACCAGCAGAGAAAGGACAGGCTCTGGAAACACCATATATTTT CATSRERTGSGNTIYF
TRBJ2-7 TRBV5-1 few TRBD2 TGCGCCAGCAGCTTGGGAGCGGGACTAGCCCACGAGCAGTACTTC CASSLGAGLAHEQYF
TRBJ2-5 TRBV5-4 . . TGTGCCAGCAGCCCCGACCCCCTCCTCCAAGAGACCCAGTACTTC CASSPDPLLQETQYF
TRBJ1-6 TRBV30 . TRBD1 TGTGCCTGCCGGACAGGGGGCATATATTCACCCCTCCACTTT CACRTGGIYSPLHF
TRBJ2-1 TRBV5-5 . TRBD1 TGTGCCAGCAGAGCCGGGACAGGGTACCCTGAGCAGTTCTTC CASRAGTGYPEQFF
TRBJ2-3 TRBV5-4 . . TGTGCCAGCAGCTTGAGGTCCCTAGCTAGCACAGATACGCAGTATTTT CASSLRSLASTDTQYF
TRBJ1-1 TRBV6-6 . . TGTGCCAGCAGACGATGGCCTGGCGAGGGGAACACTGAAGCTTTCTTT CASRRWPGEGNTEAFF
TRBJ1-1 TRBV5-1 . . TGCGCCAGCAGCTTGGAAGGGGGGCCGACTGAAGCTTTCTTT CASSLEGGPTEAFF
TRBJ1-2 TRBV28 . TRBD1 TGTGCCAGCAGTCCCCAGGGGGCACAGGGCTACACCTTC CASSPQGAQGYTF
TRBJ2-7 TRBV9 . TRBD1 TGTGCCAGCAGCCCCCGGACAGGGGGCTCGCACTACGAGCAGTACTTC CASSPRTGGSHYEQYF
TRBJ2-7 TRBV10-1 few . TGCGCCAGCATCAAAGCGGGACACTCAACCTACGAGCAGTACTTC CASIKAGHSTYEQYF
TRBJ2-7 TRBV5-4 . . TGTGCCAGCAGTTCCGGGATATCTCCCGAGCAGTACTTC CASSSGISPEQYF
TRBJ2-1 TRBV7-9 . . TGTGCCAGCAGCTCCCAGGGAACAGGGAGTGAGCAGTTCTTC CASSSQGTGSEQFF
TRBJ2-2 TRBV6-5 . . TGTGCCAGCAGTTACCTTAAGACAGGGAACACCGGGGAGCTGTTTTTT CASSYLKTGNTGELFF
TRBJ1-4 TRBV21-1 . . TGTGCCAGCGAGACAGGGACTAATGAAAAACTGTTTTTT CASETGTNEKLFF
TRBJ2-7 TRBV19 . TRBD1 TGTGCCAGTAGGGAAACCGGGACAGGGGGCGACGAGCAGTACTTC CASRETGTGGDEQYF
TRBJ2-7 TRBV11-2 . . TGTGCCAGCAGCTTAGTAGGGCCTCACTACGAGCAGTACTTC CASSLVGPHYEQYF
TRBJ2-7 TRBV7-6 . TRBD2 TGTGCCAGCAGCGCTGGACTAGCGGACGGGGGGTATCAGTACTTC CASSAGLADGGYQYF
TRBJ1-2 TRBV5-1 . . TGCGCCAGCAGCGAGGGGACTAATACGGGCTACACCTTC CASSEGTNTGYTF
TRBJ1-3 TRBV5-1 . . TGCGCCAGCAGCCCCGACAGAACCGGAAACACCATATATTTT CASSPDRTGNTIYF
TRBJ2-2 TRBV10-1 few . TGCGCCAGCAGTGAGTCGGGAAACGGGGAGCTGTTTTTT CASSESGNGELFF